The clone carrying this TCR beta chain was seen repeatedly, ten times or more. The sample belongs to a study of T cells in Graves' hyperthyroidism and ophthalmopathy. Germline V gene sequence: CDR1 MNHEY, CDR2 SMNVEV (reference sequence). This CDR3 comprises 14 residues. The J segment lost 4 bases and the V segment lost 6 bases, leaving 7 bases of the junction unmatched. The study included ophthalmopathy patients with Clinical Activity Score at least 3, NOSPECS grade at least 4 and duration under 3 months. It was RNA transcripts that yielded the amplified TCR beta CDR3 regions. The TCR CDR3 first-round RT-PCR relied on the HTBI primer set. TCRdb redid the calling of the multiplex PCR reads with MiXCR, one entry per CDR3 protein. The profile shows approximately 330,000 distinct CDR3 sequences, roughly an eighth of them singletons.

This sequence originates from a middle-aged woman with Graves' ophthalmopathy. This chain joins TRBV27 and TRBJ1-2; 8 nucleotides line up with TRBD1. The sample taken for sequencing was blood. The CDR3 sequence is CASRSQGAFYGYTF. CDR3 DNA: TGTGCCAGCAGGTCTCAGGGGGCATTCTATGGCTACACCTTC.